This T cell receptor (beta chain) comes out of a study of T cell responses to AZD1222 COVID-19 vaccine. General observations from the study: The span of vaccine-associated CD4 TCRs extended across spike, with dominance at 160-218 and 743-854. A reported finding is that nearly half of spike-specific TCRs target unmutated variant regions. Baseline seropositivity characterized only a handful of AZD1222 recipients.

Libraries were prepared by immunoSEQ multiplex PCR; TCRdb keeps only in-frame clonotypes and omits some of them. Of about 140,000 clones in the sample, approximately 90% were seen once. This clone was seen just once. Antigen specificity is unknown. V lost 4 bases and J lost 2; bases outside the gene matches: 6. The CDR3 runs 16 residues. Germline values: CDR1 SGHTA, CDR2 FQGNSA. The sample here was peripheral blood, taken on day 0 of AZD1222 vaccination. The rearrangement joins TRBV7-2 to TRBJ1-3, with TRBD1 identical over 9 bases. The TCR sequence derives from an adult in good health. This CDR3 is CASSSRQGVPGNTIYF. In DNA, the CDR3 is TGTGCCAGCAGCTCGCGACAGGGGGTCCCTGGAAACACCATATATTTT.